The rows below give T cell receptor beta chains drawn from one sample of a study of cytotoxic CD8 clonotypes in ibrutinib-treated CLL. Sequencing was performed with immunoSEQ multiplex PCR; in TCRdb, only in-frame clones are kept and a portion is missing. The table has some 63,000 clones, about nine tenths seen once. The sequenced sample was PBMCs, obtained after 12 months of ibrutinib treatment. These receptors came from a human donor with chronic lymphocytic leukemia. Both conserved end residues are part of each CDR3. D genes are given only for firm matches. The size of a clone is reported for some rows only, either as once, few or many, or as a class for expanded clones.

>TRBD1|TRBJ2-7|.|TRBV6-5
TGTGCCAGCAGACGGGACAGGAACCCCTACGAGCAGTACTTC
CASRRDRNPYEQYF
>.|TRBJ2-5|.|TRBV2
TGTGCCAGCCAACTCCAGGGTGCACTTACAGAGACCCAGTACTTC
CASQLQGALTETQYF
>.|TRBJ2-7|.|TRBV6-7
TGTGCCAGCAGTTACTATCTTCCTCTCCTCTACGAGCAGTACTTC
CASSYYLPLLYEQYF
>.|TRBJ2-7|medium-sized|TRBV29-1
TGCAGCGTTGAAGGCTTGGGGGAGGAGCAGTACTTC
CSVEGLGEEQYF
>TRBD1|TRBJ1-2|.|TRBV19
TGTGCCAGCCCGGGACAGGGAGGGTATTTTCTGTATGGCTACACCTTC
CASPGQGGYFLYGYTF
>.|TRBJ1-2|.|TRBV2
TGTGCCAGCAGTCCTCGAGGGGGACAAAGCTATGGCTACACCTTC
CASSPRGGQSYGYTF
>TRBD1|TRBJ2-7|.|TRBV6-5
TGTGCCAGCAGTTACCGAATCGGACAGGGCTACTACGAGCAGTACTTC
CASSYRIGQGYYEQYF
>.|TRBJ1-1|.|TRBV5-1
TGCGCCAGCAGCTTGGCGGGACACCAGAACACTGAAGCTTTCTTT
CASSLAGHQNTEAFF
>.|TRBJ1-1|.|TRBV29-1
TGCAGCGTTGAGTGGCGGACTGATGAAGCTTTCTTT
CSVEWRTDEAFF
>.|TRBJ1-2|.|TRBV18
TGTGCCAGCTCACCATCGTCCTCTGGGGGAGTCGGCTACACCTTC
CASSPSSSGGVGYTF
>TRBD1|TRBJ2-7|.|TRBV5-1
TGCGCCAGCAGCTTAGGACAGGGACCGGGGTACGAGCAGTACTTC
CASSLGQGPGYEQYF
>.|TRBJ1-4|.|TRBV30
TGTGCCTGGAGTGTAGACAGTAATGAAAAACTGTTTTTT
CAWSVDSNEKLFF
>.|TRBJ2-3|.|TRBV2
TGTGCCAGCAGTGCGGGGGTCAGGGTGGCAGATACGCAGTATTTT
CASSAGVRVADTQYF
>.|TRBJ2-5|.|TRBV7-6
TGTGCCAGCAGCCTCCCGCAAGAGACCCAGTACTTC
CASSLPQETQYF
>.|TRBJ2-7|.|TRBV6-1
TGTGCCAGCACTCGGGACACCTACGAGCAGTACTTC
CASTRDTYEQYF
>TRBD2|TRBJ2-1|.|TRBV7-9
TGTGCCAGCAGCTCGAATAGGGGAGCTAGCGGTTCCCGGGAGTTCTTC
CASSSNRGASGSREFF
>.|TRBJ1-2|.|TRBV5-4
TGTGCCAGCAGCTTGTCTTTAGGGGAAGCGCGGAGGTATGGCTACACCTTC
CASSLSLGEARRYGYTF
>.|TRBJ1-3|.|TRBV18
TGTGCCAGCTCACCAACACTCGGCGTAACCATATATTTT
CASSPTLGVTIYF
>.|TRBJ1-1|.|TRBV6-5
TGTGCCAGCAGTTACGGGCTGGGCAGGGAGAGGACTGAAGCTTTCTTT
CASSYGLGRERTEAFF
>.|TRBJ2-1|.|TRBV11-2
TGTGCCAGCAGCTTAGCAGGAAATATCCTGTACAATGAGCAGTTCTTC
CASSLAGNILYNEQFF
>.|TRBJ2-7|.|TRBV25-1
TGTGCCAGCAGTACCCCGGGACGGGACGGCGAGCAGTACTTC
CASSTPGRDGEQYF
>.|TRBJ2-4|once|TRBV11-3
TGTGCCAGCAGTGGGGGCCTAGACATTCAGTACTTC
CASSGGLDIQYF
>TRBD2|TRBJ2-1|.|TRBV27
TGTGCCAGCAGTTCCGGGACTAGCGTCGGGAGCTCCTACAATGAGCAGTTCTTC
CASSSGTSVGSSYNEQFF
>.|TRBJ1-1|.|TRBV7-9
TGTGCCAGCAGCTTATTCGGGGCGCAAGGTATTGAAGCTTTCTTT
CASSLFGAQGIEAFF
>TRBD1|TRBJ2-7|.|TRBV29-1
TGCAGCGCCACCTCCGGGACAGGAGGATACGAGCAGTACTTC
CSATSGTGGYEQYF
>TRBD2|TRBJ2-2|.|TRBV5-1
TGCGCCAGCAGCTTGGTACTAGCGGGTAACACCGGGGAGCTGTTTTTT
CASSLVLAGNTGELFF
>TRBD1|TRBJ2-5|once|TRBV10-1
TGCGCCAGCAGTGAGTCGAGGGGGCGAGAGACCCAGTACTTC
CASSESRGRETQYF
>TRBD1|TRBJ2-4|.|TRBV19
TGTGCCAGTAGTATTGGGGTGGGACAGGCCATACCCAAAAACATTCAGTACTTC
CASSIGVGQAIPKNIQYF
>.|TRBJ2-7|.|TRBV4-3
TGCGCCAGCAGCCAAGATCCGGACACGGCCTACGAGCAGTACTTC
CASSQDPDTAYEQYF
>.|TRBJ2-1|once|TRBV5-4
TGTGCCAGCAGCTTGGGATTCTACCCCTACAATGAGCAGTTCTTC
CASSLGFYPYNEQFF
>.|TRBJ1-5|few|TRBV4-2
TGTGCCAGCAGCCAAGGAGTTGGCCAGCCCCAGCATTTT
CASSQGVGQPQHF
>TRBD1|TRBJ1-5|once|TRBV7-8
TGTGCCAGCAGCGGGGACAGGGCGAATCAGCCCCAGCATTTT
CASSGDRANQPQHF
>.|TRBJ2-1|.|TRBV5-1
TGCGCCAGCAGCTTGGGTGGCACCCTGCAGTTCTTC
CASSLGGTLQFF
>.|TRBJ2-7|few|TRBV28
TGTGCCAGCAGTTTCGAGGGGAACTCCTACGAGCAGTACTTC
CASSFEGNSYEQYF
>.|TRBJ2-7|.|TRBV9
TGTGCCAGCAGCCCCAGAGGGTGGGGGCCAACCTACGAGCAGTACTTC
CASSPRGWGPTYEQYF
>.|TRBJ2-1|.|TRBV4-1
TGCGCCAGCAGCCTCAAGGGCGGCAGGGAGGTCTACAATGAGCAGTTCTTC
CASSLKGGREVYNEQFF
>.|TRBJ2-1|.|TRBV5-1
TGCGCCAGCAGCTTGGGACAGTTCGGCAATGAGCAGTTCTTC
CASSLGQFGNEQFF
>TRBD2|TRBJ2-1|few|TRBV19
TGTGCCAGTAGTAGTCTAGCGGGGGAGATCAATGAGCAGTTCTTC
CASSSLAGEINEQFF
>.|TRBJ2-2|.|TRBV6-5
TGTGCCAGCCTCACCCCCGGAAACACCGGGGAGCTGTTTTTT
CASLTPGNTGELFF
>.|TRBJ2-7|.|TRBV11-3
TGTGCCAGCAGCTCCAGAAGTCCTTACGAGCAGTACTTC
CASSSRSPYEQYF
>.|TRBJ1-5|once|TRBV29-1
TGCAGCGTTTGGGGGGGGACACCCAATCAGCCCCAGCATTTT
CSVWGGTPNQPQHF
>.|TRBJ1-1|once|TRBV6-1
TGTGCCAGCAGTGAAGGACTTATACCGGGACTGATGCCGAACACTGAAGCTTTCTTT
CASSEGLIPGLMPNTEAFF
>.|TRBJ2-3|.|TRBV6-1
TGTGCCAGCAGAGCTCCTTTTAGCACAGATACGCAGTATTTT
CASRAPFSTDTQYF
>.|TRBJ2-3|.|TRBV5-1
TGCGCCAGCAGCTTGCCCCCGACGGGGCCCAGCACAGATACGCAGTATTTT
CASSLPPTGPSTDTQYF
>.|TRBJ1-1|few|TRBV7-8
TGTGCCAGCAGCTCATTGACAGGCATGAACACTGAAGCTTTCTTT
CASSSLTGMNTEAFF
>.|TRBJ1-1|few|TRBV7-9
TGTGCCAGCAGCTTAGAACAGGTTCAAGCTTTCTTT
CASSLEQVQAFF